Below, 28 T cell receptor beta chains from the same sample are listed, as sequenced in a study of blood T cell repertoires in COVID-19 (dated by TCRdb to 2020 to 2022). To prepare the library, the immunoSEQ multiplex PCR assay was applied. TCRdb limited this immuneACCESS table to in-frame rearrangements with V and J called. A share of clones is missing; checked studies link under half to unresolved V genes, and the rest is unexplained. Present in this sample are 400,000 to 500,000 clones, 70% to 90% of which were seen just once. The ten largest clones represent 1.2% to 1.5% of the sample. The sample was PBMCs or T cells enriched from blood (not recorded which). The source is a woman under 30 who had been exposed to COVID-19.

J is TRBJ1-5 and V is TRBV7-3; D is perhaps TRBD1 (5 bases). The germline V gene has CDR1 SGHTA and CDR2 FQGTGA. V was trimmed by 3 bases and J by 4 bases, leaving 7 bases between them. The CDR3 is made up of 13 amino acids. The CDR3 DNA follows: TGTGCCAGCAGCTTGACAGTGAATCAGCCCCAGCATTTT. It encodes CASSLTVNQPQHF.

The genes are TRBV18 and TRBJ2-7, with TRBD1 identical over 8 bases. Trimming removed 3 bases from V and 3 bases from J; junction bases left unmatched: 7. CDR3 length: 15 amino acids. CDR1 is KGHSH, CDR2 LQKENI, per germline. CDR3: CASSPRTGSDYEQYF. DNA for the CDR3: TGTGCCAGCTCACCCCGGACAGGGTCGGACTACGAGCAGTACTTC.

This chain connects TRBV19 to TRBJ2-2; 7 bases agree with TRBD1. V lost 7 bases, J lost 5 bases, and 10 bases stayed unmatched. The CDR3 runs 15 residues. Germline V gene sequence: CDR1 LNHDA, CDR2 SQIVND (reference sequence). CDR3: CASMTTGVRTGELFF. CDR3 in DNA: TGTGCCAGTATGACCACAGGGGTGAGGACCGGGGAGCTGTTTTTT.

The V and J genes are TRBV2 and TRBJ1-4; unclear D gene. This CDR3 spans 15 amino acids. Looked up from germline, CDR1 is SNHLY and CDR2 is FYNNEI. V was cut by 2 bases and J by 8 bases, with 15 bases left in between. The CDR3 sequence is CASSETHRPGEKLFF. The DNA for the CDR3 is TGTGCCAGCAGTGAAACTCACAGACCGGGGGAAAAACTGTTTTTT.

The chain joins TRBV7-9 to TRBJ2-2; 10 nucleotides match TRBD2. The CDR3 length is 15 residues. CDR1 is SEHNR, CDR2 FQNEAQ, per germline (reference sequence). Trimming at V came to 5 bases and at J to 9 bases, leaving 9 bases not matched to a gene. The CDR3 is CASSPSGTSVRELFF. The CDR3 DNA reads TGTGCCAGCAGCCCTTCTGGGACTAGCGTCAGGGAGCTGTTTTTT. Using reference TRBV7-9 and TRBJ2-2 for the parts outside the CDR3, the full variable domain is DTGVSQNPRHKITKRGQNVTFRCDPISEHNRLYWYRQTLGQGPEFLTYFQNEAQLEKSRLLSDRFSAERPKGSFSTLEIQRTEQGDSAMYLCASSPSGTSVRELFFGEGSRLTVL.

V and J are TRBV4-2 and TRBJ1-6; 8 bases match TRBD1. This CDR3 spans 14 amino acids. Trimming cost V 11 bases and J 6 bases; bases outside gene matches: 9. The germline V gene encodes CDR1 LGHNA and CDR2 YNFKEQ. CDR3: CASAGGPLNSPLHF. As DNA, the CDR3 is TGTGCCTCAGCAGGGGGCCCCCTTAATTCACCCCTCCACTTT.

The chain employs TRBV19 and TRBJ2-1; D is possibly TRBD2 (6 bases). V gave up 1 base and J gave up 0 bases, with 22 bases separating them. Germline lookup yields CDR1 LNHDA and CDR2 SQIVND (reference sequence). CDR3 size: 20 residues. In DNA form, the CDR3 reads TGTGCCAGTAGTATAGGGGGCGGGGTAAACCTTTTTAGCTCCTACAATGAGCAGTTCTTC. As protein: CASSIGGGVNLFSSYNEQFF.

As concerns this clone: The sample has other DNA sequences that encode this CDR3 too. The chain joins TRBV5-4 to TRBJ1-3; a weak D match, TRBD1 (5 bases). Trimming pared 4 bases from V and 0 bases from J, leaving 8 bases between. The length of the CDR3 is 14 residues. CDR1 and CDR2 (germline): SGHNT, YYREEE (reference sequence). The CDR3 region is CASSRDSSGNTIYF. CDR3 DNA sequence: TGTGCCAGCAGCAGAGACAGCTCTGGAAACACCATATATTTT.

This clone was detected a few times. This sequence joins TRBV6-5 and TRBJ2-3; TRBD1 aligns across 8 bases. CDR1 is MNHEY and CDR2 is SVGAGI in the germline V gene. The CDR3 runs to 13 residues. V shed 2 bases, J shed 8 bases, and the junction held 3 bases outside the gene matches. This CDR3 is CASSYAGGSTQYF. The CDR3 DNA reads as TGTGCCAGCAGTTACGCAGGGGGCTCTACGCAGTATTTT.

This sequence joins TRBV27 and TRBJ2-7; possible D gene TRBD1, 5 bases. Germline CDR1 is MNHEY and CDR2 is SMNVEV (reference sequence). The CDR3 contains 12 residues. Trimming stripped 5 bases from V and 4 bases from J, with 9 bases between. This CDR3 reads CASSGRGYEQYF. The DNA of the CDR3 is TGTGCCAGCAGTGGTAGGGGATACGAGCAGTACTTC.

CDR3 protein: CASSPREAHNQPQHF. The CDR3 DNA reads TGTGCCAGCAGCCCCCGGGAGGCCCACAATCAGCCCCAGCATTTT. The chain links TRBV25-1 to TRBJ1-5; no clear D. There are 15 residues in the CDR3. V was pared by 6 bases and J by 3 bases, with 15 bases between. Germline CDR1 is MGHDK and CDR2 is SYGVNS.

The gene calls are TRBV7-2 and TRBJ1-6; possibly TRBD1 for D (6 bases). The CDR3 consists of 15 residues. In germline, CDR1 is SGHTA, CDR2 FQGNSA. V shed 5 bases and J shed 10 bases, with 18 bases lying between them. The DNA for the CDR3 is TGTGCCAGCAGCGGGGGGGGACAAAGAGGATCACCCCTCCACTTT. Translating gives CASSGGGQRGSPLHF.

This chain links TRBV11-2 with TRBJ2-7, with D perhaps TRBD2 (6 bases). Germline V gene data show CDR1 as SGHAT and CDR2 as FQNNGV. The CDR3 totals 15 residues. The V end was cut by 0 bases, the J end by 3 bases, with 12 bases between. CDR3 DNA: TGTGCCAGCAGCTTAGATCCCTCCGGGGGCTACGAGCAGTACTTC. It translates to CASSLDPSGGYEQYF.

In DNA form, the CDR3 reads TGCGCCAGCAGTATTCTAGTATCAGATACGCAGTATTTT. It codes for CASSILVSDTQYF. V is TRBV5-1 and J is TRBJ2-3, with D hard to call. The V and J ends lost 5 bases and 4 bases respectively, with 11 bases between them. Germline V lookup: CDR1 SGHRS, CDR2 YFSETQ. This CDR3 region has 13 residues.

J is TRBJ1-2 and V is TRBV7-3, with TRBD1 identical over 7 bases. The ends lost 11 bases at V and 6 bases at J; junction bases unmatched: 12. CDR1 and CDR2 from the germline V gene are SGHTA and FQGTGA. This CDR3 region has 13 residues. The chain's CDR3 is CACGARGSDGYTF. The CDR3 DNA is TGTGCCTGCGGGGCCAGGGGGTCGGATGGCTACACCTTC.

The V call is TRBV28, the J call TRBJ1-3; D is unresolved. Germline CDR1 is MDHEN and CDR2 is SYDVKM. This CDR3 contains 14 residues. V dropped 3 bases and J dropped 0 bases, with 6 bases sitting between them. The DNA of the CDR3 is TGTGCCAGCAGTTTCTATGACTCTGGAAACACCATATATTTT. Protein product: CASSFYDSGNTIYF.

V usage is TRBV28 and J usage is TRBJ2-2, with 7 nucleotides matching TRBD1. CDR1 is MDHEN, CDR2 SYDVKM, per germline. The CDR3 runs 17 residues. V lost 6 bases to trimming and J lost 7 bases; unmatched junction nucleotides: 17. The CDR3 DNA reads TGTGCCAGCAGGGAAGGGGTAGGGCAGGGGGACGACGGGGAGCTGTTTTTT. This codes for CASREGVGQGDDGELFF.

J is TRBJ1-5 and V is TRBV5-6; D not certain. The CDR3 has 14 residues. Germline loops: CDR1 SGHDT, CDR2 YYEEEE. V was trimmed by 4 bases and J by 7 bases, leaving 15 bases between them. CDR3 loop: CASSRPGLEQPQHF. The DNA of the CDR3 is TGTGCCAGCAGCCGACCTGGACTGGAACAGCCCCAGCATTTT.

V gene TRBV7-9 combines with J gene TRBJ1-2; perhaps TRBD1 as D (6 bases). This CDR3 region has 14 residues. Trimming took 2 bases from V and 0 from J, leaving 7 bases between them. Germline CDR1 SEHNR, CDR2 FQNEAQ (reference sequence). CDR3 loop: CASSLQGTNYGYTF. The CDR3 region has the DNA TGTGCCAGCAGCTTACAGGGGACTAACTATGGCTACACCTTC.

The genes are TRBV28 and TRBJ1-3; 7 bases fit TRBD1. The ends lost 5 bases at V and 2 bases at J; junction bases unmatched: 6. Germline lookup yields CDR1 MDHEN and CDR2 SYDVKM. The CDR3 is 15 residues long. In nucleotides, the CDR3 is TGTGCCAGCAGTCAACCTGGACAGGCTGGAAACACCATATATTTT. Residues: CASSQPGQAGNTIYF.

The chain joins TRBV7-9 to TRBJ1-1; tentatively, D is TRBD1 (5 bases). The CDR3 runs to 16 residues. V gave up 5 bases and J gave up 3 bases, with 19 bases separating them. Germline V lookup: CDR1 SEHNR, CDR2 FQNEAQ (reference sequence). This chain's CDR3 is CASSRPPRGEDTEAFF. The CDR3 DNA follows: TGTGCCAGCAGCAGACCGCCCCGGGGGGAGGACACTGAAGCTTTCTTT.

This rearrangement joins TRBV14 to TRBJ1-3; tentative D call: TRBD1 (5 bases). V lost 0 bases and J 0 bases, leaving 12 bases between the germline ends. Germline V gene lookup returns CDR1 SGHDN and CDR2 FVKESK. This CDR3 is built from 17 residues. The CDR3 loop is CASSQDGALSSGNTIYF. As DNA, the CDR3 is TGTGCCAGCAGCCAAGATGGGGCACTCAGCTCTGGAAACACCATATATTTT. Based on the CDR3 plus reference TRBV14 and TRBJ1-3, the full variable domain is EAGVTQFPSHSVIEKGQTVTLRCDPISGHDNLYWYRRVMGKEIKFLLHFVKESKQDESGMPNNRFLAERTGGTYSTLKVQPAELEDSGVYFCASSQDGALSSGNTIYFGEGSWLTVV.

V usage is TRBV3-1 (or the pseudogene TRBV3-2) and J usage is TRBJ1-6; D not certain. V gave up 5 bases and J gave up 0 bases, with 8 bases separating them. Germline assignment: CDR1 LGHDT and CDR2 YNNKEL (reference sequence). This CDR3 is built from 15 residues. The CDR3 region is CASSFSSSYNSPLHF. CDR3 DNA: TGTGCCAGCAGCTTCTCGAGCTCCTATAATTCACCCCTCCACTTT.

This clone was found a few times. The chain combines TRBV27 with TRBJ1-2, with D possibly matching TRBD1 (5 bases). The CDR3 sequence is 15 residues long. Trimming cost V 5 bases and J 3 bases, with 16 bases left between them. The germline V gene encodes CDR1 MNHEY and CDR2 SMNVEV (reference sequence). The CDR3 region has the DNA TGTGCCAGCAGTGGAAAGGACACGATTTACTATGGCTACACCTTC. Its translation: CASSGKDTIYYGYTF.

The DNA of the CDR3 is TGTGCCAGCATGAACTCGGGTGGGCCCCTCCACTTT. This translates into CASMNSGGPLHF. The chain carries TRBV7-2 and TRBJ1-6; D remains ambiguous. Between the trimmed V and J ends, which lost 7 bases and 13 bases, there was a span of 14 bases. Per the germline V gene, CDR1 is SGHTA and CDR2 is FQGNSA. The CDR3 is made up of 12 amino acids.

The V gene is TRBV10-3, the J gene TRBJ1-2; unclear D gene. Germline V gene sequence: CDR1 ENHRY, CDR2 SYGVKD. Trimming shortened V by 5 bases and J by 2 bases, and 6 bases separated the two germline ends. The CDR3 consists of 12 residues. The CDR3 region is CAISLWNYGYTF. CDR3 sequence (DNA): TGTGCCATCAGTCTATGGAACTATGGCTACACCTTC.

The gene calls are TRBV18 and TRBJ1-4; 7 bases align to TRBD1. This CDR3 spans 15 amino acids. Per germline, CDR1 KGHSH and CDR2 LQKENI. Trimming at V came to 5 bases and at J to 1 base, leaving 4 bases not matched to a gene. The CDR3 reads CASSVRQGTNEKLFF. The DNA of the CDR3 is TGTGCCAGCTCAGTCCGACAGGGAACTAATGAAAAACTGTTTTTT.

The chain has TRBV3-1 (or the pseudogene TRBV3-2) and TRBJ2-1; maybe TRBD2 (7 bases). Germline CDR1 reads LGHDT; CDR2 reads YNNKEL (reference sequence). With 1 base removed from V and 8 bases from J, the gap between germline ends came to 15 bases. The CDR3 covers 15 residues. The CDR3 sequence is CASSQGEGGFYEQFF. The CDR3 DNA follows: TGTGCCAGCAGCCAAGGGGAGGGGGGTTTCTATGAGCAGTTCTTC.